Listed below are T cell receptor beta chains from one sample, sequenced in a study of blood T cell repertoires in COVID-19. Here immunoSEQ multiplex PCR was the method, and the copy in TCRdb shows in-frame clones only, minus some. Of more than 150,000 clones in the sample, more than 75% were seen once. Sequenced: peripheral blood. The source is a woman in her seventies with COVID-19, enrolled during active disease. Both conserved end residues are part of each CDR3. The D gene is left open where the match is weak. Size is stated for part of the rows, as once, few or many counts, or as a class when the clone is expanded.

j_call d_call v_call clone_size cdr3_aa cdr3_nt
TRBJ1-2 NA TRBV15 NA CATSRGQGNYGYTF TGTGCCACCAGCAGAGGTCAGGGGAACTATGGCTACACCTTC
TRBJ1-6 NA TRBV30 NA CAWSVGRRGSPLHF TGTGCCTGGAGTGTAGGAAGGAGAGGTTCACCCCTCCACTTT
TRBJ1-2 TRBD1 TRBV7-2 NA CASSLGFSTGELTGYTF TGTGCCAGCAGCTTAGGATTCTCTACAGGGGAACTAACGGGCTACACCTTC
TRBJ2-5 NA TRBV7-2 NA CASSTLLERETQYF TGTGCCAGCAGCACCCTATTGGAGCGGGAGACCCAGTACTTC
TRBJ2-3 NA TRBV5-4 once CASSPNRITDTQYF TGTGCCAGCAGCCCGAACAGGATCACAGATACGCAGTATTTT
TRBJ2-1 TRBD2 TRBV4-3 few CASSQDESGGLAGDEQFF TGCGCCAGCAGCCAAGATGAGTCGGGGGGACTAGCGGGAGATGAGCAGTTCTTC
TRBJ2-1 TRBD1 TRBV7-9 NA CASSLGTGSPYNEQFF TGTGCCAGCAGCTTGGGGACAGGGAGCCCCTACAATGAGCAGTTCTTC
TRBJ2-7 NA TRBV7-2 NA CASSLEAASYEQYF TGTGCCAGCAGCTTGGAAGCGGCGTCCTACGAGCAGTACTTC
TRBJ1-4 NA TRBV6-5 NA CASSYSGLTNEKLFF TGTGCCAGCAGTTATTCGGGGTTAACTAATGAAAAACTGTTTTTT
TRBJ2-7 TRBD2 TRBV6-5 few CASTLWLAGSYEQYF TGTGCCAGCACTCTGTGGCTAGCGGGCTCCTACGAGCAGTACTTC
TRBJ2-7 TRBD1 TRBV11-2 NA CASSFRQGKIPEQYF TGTGCCAGCAGCTTTCGACAGGGAAAAATACCCGAGCAGTACTTC
TRBJ2-5 TRBD2 TRBV18 once CASSPMTGGAQETQYF TGTGCCAGCTCACCAATGACGGGAGGGGCCCAAGAGACCCAGTACTTC
TRBJ1-1 NA TRBV5-1 NA CASSRVLGANTEAFF TGCGCCAGCAGCCGGGTCCTAGGGGCGAACACTGAAGCTTTCTTT
TRBJ1-5 NA TRBV28 once CASSFLIWVGGRRGNQPQHF TGTGCCAGCAGTTTTCTCATATGGGTGGGGGGTCGAAGGGGCAATCAGCCCCAGCATTTT
TRBJ1-1 NA TRBV9 NA CALGGCTEAFF TGTGCCTTGGGGGGTTGTACTGAAGCTTTCTTT
TRBJ2-1 TRBD2 TRBV3-1/TRBV3-2 NA CASSPPGLALNEQFF TGTGCCAGCAGCCCGCCGGGACTAGCTCTCAATGAGCAGTTCTTC
TRBJ2-1 NA TRBV6-5 NA CASRTPSPSYNEQFF TGTGCCAGCAGGACACCATCTCCTTCCTACAATGAGCAGTTCTTC
TRBJ2-7 NA TRBV11-3 NA CASSSISDRKYEQYF TGTGCCAGCAGCTCAATTTCGGACAGAAAGTACGAGCAGTACTTC
TRBJ1-1 NA TRBV19 NA CASSIFGSRAEAFF TGTGCCAGTAGTATATTCGGGAGTCGGGCTGAAGCTTTCTTT
TRBJ2-7 TRBD2 TRBV3-1/TRBV3-2 NA CASSPGTSGVTYEQYF TGTGCCAGCAGCCCGGGGACTAGCGGGGTCACCTACGAGCAGTACTTC
TRBJ1-6 TRBD1 TRBV5-1 NA CASRPDRETSPLHF TGCGCCAGCAGGCCGGACAGGGAAACTTCACCCCTCCACTTT
TRBJ1-5 NA TRBV28 NA CASSLWYVQGFSNQPQHF TGTGCCAGCAGTTTATGGTATGTGCAGGGATTTAGCAATCAGCCCCAGCATTTT
TRBJ2-7 TRBD1 TRBV11-1 NA CASSTGQRQYF TGTGCCAGCAGCACGGGACAGCGGCAGTACTTC
TRBJ2-7 NA TRBV13 NA CASSFSPYEQYF TGTGCCAGCAGCTTCTCTCCCTACGAGCAGTACTTC
TRBJ2-2 NA TRBV4-2 NA CASSQESLAVNTGELFF TGTGCCAGCAGCCAAGAATCACTAGCTGTCAACACCGGGGAGCTGTTTTTT
TRBJ1-1 NA TRBV5-1 NA CASSLKGDTEAFF TGCGCCAGCAGCTTGAAGGGGGACACTGAAGCTTTCTTT
TRBJ2-1 NA TRBV7-9 NA CASSSGLYNEQFF TGTGCCAGCAGCTCGGGACTTTACAATGAGCAGTTCTTC
TRBJ1-4 NA TRBV5-1 NA CASSYQGHEKLFF TGCGCCAGCAGCTACCAGGGGCATGAAAAACTGTTTTTT
TRBJ2-1 TRBD2 TRBV9 NA CASSSPSGRDYNEQFF TGTGCCAGCAGCAGCCCAAGCGGGAGAGACTACAATGAGCAGTTCTTC
TRBJ2-7 TRBD2 TRBV5-1 once CASSLGLARDEQYF TGCGCCAGCAGCCTAGGACTAGCAAGGGACGAGCAGTACTTC
TRBJ2-2 NA TRBV5-6 once CASSPRLGYTGELFF TGTGCCAGCAGCCCGAGACTAGGTTACACCGGGGAGCTGTTTTTT
TRBJ1-1 TRBD1 TRBV5-5 NA CASSVQGAGAFF TGTGCCAGCAGCGTACAGGGGGCGGGCGCTTTCTTT
TRBJ2-7 NA TRBV24-1 NA CATSRGGTYEQYF TGTGCCACCTCCCGTGGAGGGACCTACGAGCAGTACTTC
TRBJ2-7 TRBD1 TRBV7-8 NA CASSPAQGANYEQYF TGTGCCAGCAGCCCAGCACAGGGGGCGAACTACGAGCAGTACTTC
TRBJ1-6 NA TRBV18 NA CASSPKAGSPLHF TGTGCCAGCTCACCAAAAGCGGGTTCACCCCTCCACTTT
TRBJ1-2 NA TRBV19 NA CASSRDTLDYGYTF TGTGCCAGTAGTAGGGACACTTTAGACTATGGCTACACCTTC
TRBJ1-3 NA TRBV19 NA CASSYNRASGNTIYF TGTGCCAGTAGTTATAATCGTGCGTCTGGAAACACCATATATTTT
TRBJ2-3 NA TRBV25-1 NA CAIDTDTQYF TGTGCCATAGACACAGATACGCAGTATTTT
TRBJ2-7 NA TRBV15 once CATSRDLRGEQYF TGTGCCACCAGCAGAGATCTAAGGGGCGAGCAGTACTTC
TRBJ2-1 TRBD2 TRBV7-2 NA CASGVTSGNEQFF TGTGCCAGCGGTGTAACTAGCGGGAATGAGCAGTTCTTC
TRBJ2-3 NA TRBV3-1/TRBV3-2 NA CASSQRTRLTDTQYF TGTGCCAGCAGCCAGAGAACTAGACTCACAGATACGCAGTATTTT
TRBJ2-3 TRBD2 TRBV3-1/TRBV3-2 NA CASSEGLAGRTDTQYF TGTGCCAGCAGCGAGGGACTAGCGGGACGAACAGATACGCAGTATTTT
TRBJ2-7 TRBD2 TRBV18 NA CASSPLVAGDTYEQYF TGTGCCAGCTCACCACTGGTAGCGGGGGACACCTACGAGCAGTACTTC